This passage covers 21 T cell receptor beta chains from one sample sequenced in a study of cytomegalovirus exposure and HLA in healthy donors. Clones were read by immunoSEQ multiplex PCR, and TCRdb kept only the in-frame ones, dropping some. The table has 120,000 to 150,000 clones, approximately 90% seen once. Sequenced sample: PBMCs. These receptors were obtained from a man aged 18-30 years in good health and CMV-seronegative.

The chain links TRBV6-5 to TRBJ1-1; D call uncertain. With 7 bases removed from V and 1 base from J, the gap between germline ends came to 13 bases. This CDR3 is 14 amino acids long. Germline-derived CDR1 and CDR2 are MNHEY and SVGAGI. CDR3 DNA sequence: TGTGCCAGCACCTCACCCCGGGAGAACACTGAAGCTTTCTTT. This translates into CASTSPRENTEAFF.

The V call is TRBV6-1, the J call TRBJ1-6; TRBD1 agrees at 9 bases. The CDR3 is 14 residues long. After removal of 2 bases from V and 11 bases from J, the junction contained 4 bases not matched to a gene. The germline CDR1 and CDR2 sequences are MNHNS and SASEGT. CDR3 loop: CASSERDRAPPLHF. CDR3 bases: TGTGCCAGCAGTGAACGGGACAGGGCTCCACCCCTCCACTTT.

In its sample, this clone was seen once. This chain connects TRBV7-9 to TRBJ1-3; no clear D gene. The CDR3 totals 16 residues. Germline CDR1 reads SEHNR; CDR2 reads FQNEAQ (reference sequence). V lost 1 base to trimming and J lost 0 bases, with 10 bases between them. CDR3 in amino acids: CASSLVEDFSGNTIYF. In DNA form, the CDR3 reads TGTGCCAGCAGCTTAGTGGAGGATTTCTCTGGAAACACCATATATTTT. The whole variable domain, remainder taken from reference TRBV7-9 and TRBJ1-3, is DTGVSQNPRHKITKRGQNVTFRCDPISEHNRLYWYRQTLGQGPEFLTYFQNEAQLEKSRLLSDRFSAERPKGSFSTLEIQRTEQGDSAMYLCASSLVEDFSGNTIYFGEGSWLTVV.

This chain uses TRBV4-3 with TRBJ2-1; D unclear. Trimming shortened V by 0 bases and J by 14 bases, and 17 bases separated the two germline ends. The CDR3 loop spans 14 amino acids. Germline V gene data show CDR1 as LGHNA and CDR2 as YSLEER. In DNA form, the CDR3 reads TGCGCCAGCAGCCAAGATCGGCGGTACGTCCCCGAGTTCTTC. It is translated as CASSQDRRYVPEFF.

The chain couples TRBV7-9 to TRBJ1-5, with 10 bases identical to TRBD1. The CDR3 is 15 amino acids. Per the germline V gene, CDR1 is SEHNR and CDR2 is FQNEAQ (reference sequence). Trimming cost V 4 bases and J 7 bases; bases outside gene matches: 7. CDR3 sequence reads: CASSSGQGGRQPQHF. The DNA for the CDR3 is TGTGCCAGCAGCTCAGGACAGGGGGGAAGGCAGCCCCAGCATTTT.

This clone appeared a single time. The V and J genes are TRBV2 and TRBJ2-5, with TRBD2 matching over 11 bases. Germline V gene data show CDR1 as SNHLY and CDR2 as FYNNEI. The CDR3 spans 14 residues. The junction had 5 bases not matched to a gene; V was cut back by 6 bases and J by 5 bases. Written as DNA, the CDR3 is TGTGCCAGCAGGCAACTAGCGGGGGTTGAGACCCAGTACTTC. Its protein product is CASRQLAGVETQYF.

This clone was counted between two and nine times. The CDR3 reads CASSQGAGSPVYGYTF. The CDR3 DNA follows: TGCGCCAGCAGCCAAGGGGCCGGGAGTCCTGTTTATGGCTACACCTTC. The chain recombines TRBV4-3 with TRBJ1-2; no clear D. CDR3 size: 16 residues. With 1 base removed from V and 5 bases from J, the gap between germline ends came to 17 bases. CDR1 and CDR2 from the germline V gene are LGHNA and YSLEER.

V and J are TRBV10-1 and TRBJ1-5; D not resolved. With 4 bases removed from V and 4 bases from J, the gap between germline ends came to 8 bases. Looked up from germline, CDR1 is WNHNN and CDR2 is SYGVQD (reference sequence). The CDR3 has 13 residues. The DNA of the CDR3 is TGCGCCAGCAGTGCGGGTCCGAATCAGCCCCAGCATTTT. This gives the protein CASSAGPNQPQHF.

This chain links TRBV10-3 with TRBJ1-2; tentative D call: TRBD1 (6 bases). This CDR3 comprises 17 residues. The germline V and J ends were trimmed by 3 bases and 5 bases, with 22 bases remaining between them. Germline CDR1 ENHRY, CDR2 SYGVKD. Written as DNA, the CDR3 is TGTGCCATCAGTGAATTCTCTTGGGAGTCAGGGGATTATGGCTACACCTTC. It translates to CAISEFSWESGDYGYTF.

This clone was counted once. This chain connects TRBV18 to TRBJ1-1; 9 nucleotides match TRBD1. The V gene's germline CDR1 is KGHSH and CDR2 LQKENI. The CDR3 consists of 18 residues. J lost 2 bases, V lost 3 bases, and 13 bases had no gene match. For the CDR3, the DNA is TGTGCCAGCTCACCTTTCTCCGGCGGGACAGGGCAAAACACTGAAGCTTTCTTT. Its protein product is CASSPFSGGTGQNTEAFF.

The V and J genes are TRBV18 and TRBJ2-1; D perhaps matches TRBD1 (7 bases). V was cut by 4 bases and J by 0 bases, with 25 bases left in between. The CDR3 loop spans 20 amino acids. Germline CDR1 KGHSH, CDR2 LQKENI. Written as DNA, the CDR3 is TGTGCCAGCTCACTAATAGGCCATGCAGGGGGACTGGACTCCTACAATGAGCAGTTCTTC. Its translation is CASSLIGHAGGLDSYNEQFF.

The gene calls are TRBV5-4 and TRBJ2-7; weak D call: TRBD2 (5 bases). The CDR3 sequence is 12 residues long. V was trimmed by 4 bases and J by 6 bases, leaving 11 bases between them. From germline, CDR1 is SGHNT and CDR2 YYREEE (reference sequence). The CDR3 loop is CASSRDRGEQYF. CDR3 sequence (DNA): TGTGCCAGCAGCCGGGATAGAGGCGAGCAGTACTTC.

This chain links TRBV6-1 with TRBJ2-7, with 9 bases matching TRBD1. Trimming cost V 4 bases and J 3 bases; bases outside gene matches: 7. Germline loops: CDR1 MNHNS, CDR2 SASEGT. The CDR3 length is 15 residues. Here the CDR3 reads CASSATGQGLYEQYF. Written as DNA, the CDR3 is TGTGCCAGCAGTGCGACGGGACAGGGACTCTACGAGCAGTACTTC.

V is TRBV11-2 and J is TRBJ1-4; possible D gene TRBD1, 6 bases. Germline values: CDR1 SGHAT, CDR2 FQNNGV. V lost 1 base and J 7 bases, leaving 13 bases between the germline ends. CDR3 length: 15 residues. CDR3 protein: CASSLGRGGSEKLFF. In DNA, the CDR3 is TGTGCCAGCAGCTTAGGCAGGGGTGGGAGTGAAAAACTGTTTTTT.

This clone was seen a single time. One end of the junction does not line up with germline, which may come from a read error. The chain joins TRBV7-9 to TRBJ2-1; 8 positions match TRBD2. Per the germline V gene, CDR1 is SEHNR and CDR2 is FQNEAQ (reference sequence). The CDR3 runs 14 residues. The CDR3 region has the DNA TGTGCCAGCACCTTACTAGCGGACTACAATGAGCAGTTCTTC. This translates into CASTLLADYNEQFF.

The CDR3 bases are TGTGCCAGCAGCTTAGAGACAGACCCCACAGATACGCAGTATTTT. Its translation: CASSLETDPTDTQYF. This sequence joins TRBV11-2 and TRBJ2-3; TRBD1 might be the D (5 bases). CDR1 and CDR2 from the germline V gene are SGHAT and FQNNGV. The CDR3 covers 15 residues. Between the trimmed V and J ends, which lost 0 bases and 2 bases, there was a span of 9 bases.

V usage is TRBV7-8 and J usage is TRBJ2-2, with 11 bases fitting TRBD2. J lost 0 bases, V lost 4 bases, and 4 bases had no gene match. The length of the CDR3 is 17 residues. Germline CDR1 and CDR2: SGHVS and FQNEAQ. The CDR3 nucleotides are TGTGCCAGCAGCTCACTAGCGGGGGATCCGAACACCGGGGAGCTGTTTTTT. Translation: CASSSLAGDPNTGELFF.

V and J are TRBV6-5 and TRBJ2-2, with 7 positions matching TRBD2. Germline V lookup: CDR1 MNHEY, CDR2 SVGAGI. CDR3 length equals 14 residues. With 2 bases clipped from V and 6 bases from J, the junction kept 3 bases outside the gene matches. In DNA, the CDR3 is TGTGCCAGCAGTTACGGGACTACGGCCGGGGAGCTGTTTTTT. The encoded protein is CASSYGTTAGELFF.

This sequence joins TRBV9 and TRBJ2-2; the match to TRBD1 covers 12 bases. CDR3 length: 15 residues. J gave up 7 bases and V 4 bases, and 5 bases lay outside the gene matches. Germline V CDR1 and CDR2: SGDLS, YYNGEE. In DNA, the CDR3 is TGTGCCAGCAGCCCTCGGGACAGGGGGCGCGGGGAGCTGTTTTTT. It translates to CASSPRDRGRGELFF.

The chain joins TRBV5-4 to TRBJ2-5; possibly TRBD2 for D (6 bases). CDR1 and CDR2 from the germline V gene are SGHNT and YYREEE (reference sequence). The CDR3 runs 14 residues. Trimming pared 7 bases from V and 1 base from J, leaving 14 bases between. CDR3 region: CASRRERAQETQYF. The CDR3 nucleotides read TGTGCCAGCCGCCGGGAGAGGGCCCAAGAGACCCAGTACTTC.

The V call is TRBV6-1, the J call TRBJ1-5; possibly TRBD1 for D (6 bases). Trimming pared 5 bases from V and 2 bases from J, leaving 10 bases between. The CDR3 extends over 14 amino acids. From germline, CDR1 is MNHNS and CDR2 SASEGT. In DNA form, the CDR3 reads TGTGCCAGCAGTACAGGGTGGGGCAATCAGCCCCAGCATTTT. Translating gives CASSTGWGNQPQHF.